The TCR beta chain under discussion was sequenced for a study of blood T cell repertoires in COVID-19. About the research overall: The study drew acute and convalescent COVID-19 samples from the United States, Italy and Spain.

Two consecutive negative NP/OP PCR tests, clearance, or resolved symptoms defined Cohort 3 recovery. The CDR3 loop spans 16 amino acids. Germline V gene data show CDR1 as LNHDA and CDR2 as SQIVND (reference sequence). V was trimmed by 3 bases and J by 1 base, leaving 15 bases between them. Original methodology: Scientists estimated how many nucleated cells there were by amplifying reference gene primers. Some clones are missing from TCRdb's copy, which holds only in-frame ones; the method was immunoSEQ multiplex PCR. Clone size and the V and J calls come from that table; the DNA yielded D and trimming. The sample shows around 380,000 clones, 70% to 90% of them seen only once.

V is TRBV19 and J is TRBJ1-1; D is undetermined. The sample consisted of PBMCs or T cells enriched from blood (not recorded which). This clonotype originated in a young man who had recovered from COVID-19. CDR3 nucleotides: TGTGCCAGTAGTATCTCTCGGGGAATGGCGAACACTGAAGCTTTCTTT. This encodes CASSISRGMANTEAFF.